These 3 T cell receptor beta chains share one sample of origin, sequenced in a study of blood T cells in healthy people across ages. Next came a second PCR, run for roughly 6 to 11 cycles, which used a sample-barcoded 5' primer along with a J-beta primer mix. TCRdb re-derived calls from the 5' RACE reads in MiXCR, one entry per CDR3 protein. The sample contains roughly 410,000 distinct CDR3 sequences, 45% to 65% of which appear only once. The sequencing sample was made of blood. The receptor source for this set is a man aged 60 to 69 in good health.

This clonotype was seen ten or more times. V and J are TRBV11-1 and TRBJ2-3; D possibly matches TRBD1 or TRBD2 (5 bases each). This CDR3 is 13 amino acids long. Germline CDR1 reads SGHAT; CDR2 reads FQDESV (reference sequence). The V gene lost 7 bases and the J gene lost 6 bases, with 14 bases spanning the gap. The CDR3 is CASTPGPADTQYF. CDR3 nucleotide sequence: TGTGCCAGCACGCCGGGACCGGCGGATACGCAGTATTTT. The entire variable domain, with the rest obtained from reference TRBV11-1 and TRBJ2-3, is as follows: EAEVAQSPRYKITEKSQAVAFWCDPISGHATLYWYRQILGQGPELLVQFQDESVVDDSQLPKDRFSAERLKGVDSTLKIQPAELGDSAMYLCASTPGPADTQYFGPGTRLTVL.

This chain connects TRBV20-1 to TRBJ2-7, with 7 bases that match TRBD2. CDR1 and CDR2 from the germline V gene are DFQATT and SNEGSKA (reference sequence). V was pared by 0 bases and J by 2 bases, with 7 bases of the junction left unmatched. This CDR3 contains 15 residues. CDR3 sequence reads: CSARDLSGTTYEQYF. The CDR3, as DNA: TGCAGTGCTAGAGACCTCTCCGGGACTACCTACGAGCAGTACTTC.

The chain has TRBV7-2 and TRBJ2-7; D is ambiguous. The V end lost 1 base, the J end lost 5 bases, and 9 bases lay between the germline ends. The CDR3 length is 13 residues. Germline values: CDR1 SGHTA, CDR2 FQGNSA. DNA for the CDR3: TGTGCCAGCAGCTTAGAGTTCCGGAACGAGCAGTACTTC. Translation gives CASSLEFRNEQYF.